What follows is one TCR beta chain and its context. The antigen remains unidentified. This sample was taken from a study of shared clonotypes between healthy human individuals. Findings and limits, study-wide: The study found lower generation probabilities in non-shared clonotypes than in those shared by all four donors.

Germline assignment: CDR1 SEHNR and CDR2 FQNEAQ (reference sequence). V was trimmed by 10 bases and J by 2 bases, leaving 20 bases between them. This CDR3 is built from 15 residues. The protocol was immunoSEQ multiplex PCR, while the TCRdb copy is restricted to in-frame clones and leaves out a portion. The sample holds about 2,500,000 clones, 85% to 95% seen once. The TCR was taken from a man aged 18-30 years in good health. The sample consisted of naive CD4+ T cells sorted from blood. Specified subset: CD45RA+ positively selected. The chain combines TRBV7-9 with TRBJ1-1, with D unclear. CDR3 sequence: CATGRGGSGNTEAFF. CDR3 sequence (DNA): TGTGCCACCGGGAGAGGAGGCAGCGGTAACACTGAAGCTTTCTTT.